A selection of T cell receptor beta chains follows, all from one sample in a study of low-dose radiotherapy and immunotherapy resistance in tumors. Using its own MiXCR run on the reads, TCRdb lists one record per CDR3 protein. The sample has about 100,000 distinct CDR3 sequences, about 20% seen once; the top ten hold approximately 4%. Sequenced here: PBMCs, sampled after low-dose radiotherapy plus immunotherapy. The receptors shown here come from a male donor with prostate cancer. Each CDR3 is given with its conserved first and last residue. D genes are given only for firm matches. The size field is filled for only some rows; it gives once, few, many or a size class.

D gene	V gene	J gene	clone size	CDR3 DNA	CDR3 protein
.	TRBV7-9	TRBJ2-2	many	TGTGCCAGCGAGCCGGAGAACACCGGGGAGCTGTTTTTT	CASEPENTGELFF
TRBD1	TRBV18	TRBJ2-5	many	TGTGCCAGCTCACCGATAAGACCGGGACAGAAAAAATCAGAGGAGACCCAGTACTTC	CASSPIRPGQKKSEETQYF
.	TRBV20-1	TRBJ1-5	many	TGCAGTGCTCCGGACACAAGTGCCCCGGGCCAGCCCCAGCATTTT	CSAPDTSAPGQPQHF
TRBD1	TRBV6-1	TRBJ2-7	many	TGTGCCAGCAGTTATACAGGGGGCTGGGCCGAGCAGTACTTC	CASSYTGGWAEQYF
TRBD1	TRBV27	TRBJ1-6	few	TGTGCCAGCAGGTTGGACAGGGGGCTTTATTCACCCCTCCACTTT	CASRLDRGLYSPLHF
TRBD2	TRBV7-9	TRBJ2-1	.	TGTGCCAGCAGCCCACTAGCGGGCTACTACAATGAGCAGTTCTTC	CASSPLAGYYNEQFF
TRBD2	TRBV6-2/TRBV6-3	TRBJ2-5	many	TGTGCCAGCAGCGAACGGGGGGGCCCAGAGACCCAGTACTTC	CASSERGGPETQYF
TRBD1	TRBV3-1	TRBJ2-7	many	TGTGCCAGCAGCCAAGAACAGGGGCACGAGCAGTACTTC	CASSQEQGHEQYF
.	TRBV14	TRBJ2-3	many	TGTGCCAGCAGCCCGGGTGGGACCCAAGATACGCAGTATTTT	CASSPGGTQDTQYF
.	TRBV4-1	TRBJ2-5	many	TGCGCCAGCAGCGCACCAATGGGGGGCGGCGAGACCCAGTACTTC	CASSAPMGGGETQYF
TRBD1	TRBV20-1	TRBJ2-4	many	TGCAGTGCGAGGACAGGGGTGGGCAAAAACATTCAGTACTTC	CSARTGVGKNIQYF
.	TRBV7-3	TRBJ2-7	many	TGTGCCAGTTTCTGGGGGGCCTCCTACGAGCAGTACTTC	CASFWGASYEQYF
TRBD1	TRBV29-1	TRBJ2-7	many	TGCAGCGTCGCCCATTCTCGACAGGGCACCTACGAGCAGTACTTC	CSVAHSRQGTYEQYF
.	TRBV11-2	TRBJ2-4	many	TGTGCCAGCAGCTTAGTAGGGTTCAGCGCCAAAAACATTCAGTACTTC	CASSLVGFSAKNIQYF
TRBD2	TRBV30	TRBJ2-5	many	TGTGCCTGGAGTGTCGGGGGGGGTCAAGAGACCCAGTACTTC	CAWSVGGGQETQYF
TRBD1	TRBV20-1	TRBJ1-5	many	TGCAGTGCTGAGACAGGGGGTTGGGGTCAGCCCCAGCATTTT	CSAETGGWGQPQHF
.	TRBV10-3	TRBJ2-5	.	TGTGCCATCAGTGAAGTCGTGCGTGGAGAGACCCAGTACTTC	CAISEVVRGETQYF
TRBD2	TRBV7-2	TRBJ2-5	many	TGTGCCAGCACCGGGGGGGGGGACCTGGCCCAGTACTTC	CASTGGGDLAQYF
TRBD2	TRBV6-1	TRBJ2-1	many	TGTGCCAGCAGTTTCGGCCGGGGGGGCCGGAATGAGCAGTTCTTC	CASSFGRGGRNEQFF
TRBD1	TRBV20-1	TRBJ2-7	many	TGCAGTGCTCCACGGGACAGGGGCCTCGAGCAGTACTTC	CSAPRDRGLEQYF
.	TRBV25-1	TRBJ2-3	many	TGTGCCAGCAGACAGCAACGCACAGATACGCAGTATTTT	CASRQQRTDTQYF
.	TRBV6-5	TRBJ2-3	medium-sized	TGTGCCAGCAAGGGAGACTGGGCTAGCTTCGGAACAGATACGCAGTATTTT	CASKGDWASFGTDTQYF
TRBD1	TRBV4-1	TRBJ2-2	many	TGCGCCAGCAGCGGACCGGGACAGGGTTTCACCGGGGAGCTGTTTTTT	CASSGPGQGFTGELFF
.	TRBV2	TRBJ2-3	many	TGTGCCAGCAGTGAAGAACAGCCCCCTACAGATACGCAGTATTTT	CASSEEQPPTDTQYF
.	TRBV25-1	TRBJ2-7	many	TGTGCCAGCAGTGACTACGAGCAGTACTTC	CASSDYEQYF
TRBD2	TRBV10-2	TRBJ2-3	.	TGCGCCAGCGGGACTAGCGGGGGATCAAGGACGCAGTATTTT	CASGTSGGSRTQYF
.	TRBV21-1	TRBJ2-2	.	.	CASSGTSGETPGSCFF
TRBD1	TRBV5-4	TRBJ1-1	many	TGTGCCAGCAGGCCCGACAGGGGAGGAAACACTGAAGCTTTCTTT	CASRPDRGGNTEAFF
TRBD2	TRBV15	TRBJ2-7	many	TGTGCCACCAGCACTAGCGGGGGGGCTTACGAGCAGTACTTC	CATSTSGGAYEQYF
.	TRBV7-6	TRBJ2-2	.	TGTGCCAGCAGCTTAACGCAAGCTCTGAACGCCGGGGAGCTGTTTTTT	CASSLTQALNAGELFF
.	TRBV5-8	TRBJ1-5	many	TGTGCCAGCAGCTTGCGGCAGGGAGGGTTCAATCAGCCCCAGCATTTT	CASSLRQGGFNQPQHF
TRBD1	TRBV30	TRBJ2-7	.	TGTGCCTGGAAGACAGGGGAGAAGCAGTACTTC	CAWKTGEKQYF
TRBD1	TRBV7-9	TRBJ1-1	many	TGTGCCAGCAGCTTAAGACAGGGGACCTCGAACACTGAAGCTTTCTTT	CASSLRQGTSNTEAFF
TRBD2	TRBV20-1	TRBJ2-1	many	TGCAGTGCTAGGACCCGCGGGGGCGGGGGGGCCATCAATGAGCAGTTCTTC	CSARTRGGGGAINEQFF
.	TRBV20-1	TRBJ1-5	many	TGCAGTGCGCGCCGGGGGGATCAGCCCCAGCATTTT	CSARRGDQPQHF
TRBD1	TRBV20-1	TRBJ2-1	.	TGCAGTGCTAGAGATGACAGGGCCGACAATGAGCAGTTCTTC	CSARDDRADNEQFF
TRBD1	TRBV3-1	TRBJ1-1	many	TGTGCCAGCAGCCCCCAGGGGGGAGGCGCTGAAGCTTTCTTT	CASSPQGGGAEAFF
.	TRBV3-1	TRBJ2-1	many	TGTGCCAGCAGCCAAGGGGGGAGCTACAATGAGCAGTTCTTC	CASSQGGSYNEQFF
.	TRBV7-6	TRBJ2-7	many	TGTGCCAGCAGCTCACGGGGGACTCGAACCTACGAGCAGTACTTC	CASSSRGTRTYEQYF
.	TRBV29-1	TRBJ1-2	many	TGCAGCGCCCCTTTGTCGGGGGGGGACACCTTC	CSAPLSGGDTF
TRBD2	TRBV6-1	TRBJ2-3	many	TGTGCCAGCGAGACTAGCGGTGGGGCAGATACGCAGTATTTT	CASETSGGADTQYF
TRBD1	TRBV3-1	TRBJ1-1	many	TGTGCCAGCAGCCAAGGCGGGGACAGGGGGCCTAACACTGAAGCTTTCTTT	CASSQGGDRGPNTEAFF
.	TRBV6-2/TRBV6-3	TRBJ2-2	many	TGTGCCAGCACCTCGGGACTGCACACCGGGGAGCTGTTTTTT	CASTSGLHTGELFF
.	TRBV10-1	TRBJ2-7	many	TGCGCCAGCAGTCCGGCGGGGGCCGCCTACGAGCAGTACTTC	CASSPAGAAYEQYF
TRBD1	TRBV4-2	TRBJ1-4	.	TGTGCCAGCAGCCGTCCGGGACAGGGGGCCTCTAATGAAAAACTGTTTTTT	CASSRPGQGASNEKLFF
.	TRBV5-4	TRBJ2-5	.	TGTGCCAGCAGCCCGGGGGTCCAAGAGACCCAGTACTTC	CASSPGVQETQYF
TRBD2	TRBV19	TRBJ2-1	many	TGTGCCAGTAGTAGCCACCGGCGTTCTAGCGGGGGGGCCTACAATGAGCAGTTCTTC	CASSSHRRSSGGAYNEQFF
.	TRBV7-2	TRBJ1-3	.	TGTGCCAGCAGCTCTGACGGGCACTTCTCTGGAAACACCATATATTTT	CASSSDGHFSGNTIYF
TRBD1	TRBV6-1	TRBJ1-1	few	TGTGCCAGCAGTGAAGGGACAGGGGCCACTGAAGCTTTCTTT	CASSEGTGATEAFF
.	TRBV3-1	TRBJ1-1	many	TGTGCCAGCGAACAGGGCATGAACACTGAAGCTTTCTTT	CASEQGMNTEAFF
.	TRBV4-2	TRBJ2-4	many	TGTGCCAGCAGCCAAGAAAGCCGTAGTGGCGGGGCCCAGTACTTC	CASSQESRSGGAQYF
.	TRBV18	TRBJ1-1	few	TGTGCCAGCTCCGACTCGAGGGACACTGAAGCTTTCTTT	CASSDSRDTEAFF
TRBD2	TRBV5-1	TRBJ2-3	few	TGCGCCAGCAGCACTGCTAGCGGGGGGCTGGATACGCAGTATTTT	CASSTASGGLDTQYF
TRBD1	TRBV2	TRBJ2-5	many	TGTGCCAGCAGTGAGGGGGACAGCCAAGAGACCCAGTACTTC	CASSEGDSQETQYF
.	TRBV11-2	TRBJ2-5	medium-sized	TGTGCCAGCAGCCCGAGGGTCCTTGAGGAGACCCAGTACTTC	CASSPRVLEETQYF